The 14 T cell receptor beta chains in this list originate from one sample, sequenced in a study of T cells in severe cutaneous drug reactions. Bulk and single-cell libraries used iRepertoire multiplex PCR with TCR subtype-specific primers. From the multiplex PCR reads, TCRdb lists one entry per CDR3 protein and no DNA. Its table lists thousands of distinct CDR3 sequences. The donors had carbamazepine-induced Stevens-Johnson syndrome or toxic epidermal necrolysis. The specimen was PBMCs. Every receptor here comes from a human donor with Stevens-Johnson syndrome, a severe cutaneous drug reaction.

V and J are TRBV12-5 and TRBJ2-7; TCRdb indicates TRBD1, and absent DNA this call remains unverified. The CDR3 runs 15 residues. The germline V gene has CDR1 LGHNT and CDR2 FRNRAP. Here the CDR3 reads CASGTPRQGSYEQYF.

This clonotype is identified as medium-sized (0.01 to 0.1%) from frequency. The chain combines TRBV2 with TRBJ2-3. The CDR3 is 13 amino acids. CDR1 SNHLY and CDR2 FYNNEI come from the germline V gene. CDR3 region: CASSRVPTDTQYF.

The J gene is TRBJ2-5, the V gene TRBV6-5; there is no DNA to check the TCRdb D call of TRBD2. The CDR3 has 15 amino acids. The germline CDR1 and CDR2 sequences are MNHEY and SVGAGI. The chain's CDR3 is CASSYASGVKETQYF.

The CDR3: CASSLGGVNTGELFF. This rearrangement joins TRBV28 to TRBJ2-2; lacking DNA, the TRBD1 call made by TCRdb goes unchecked. Germline CDR1 and CDR2: MDHEN and SYDVKM. The CDR3 contains 15 residues.

This clonotype shows up as medium-sized (0.01 to 0.1%) by frequency. V usage is TRBV30 and J usage is TRBJ1-1. The germline gives CDR1 GTSNPN, CDR2 SVGIG (reference sequence). CDR3 size: 14 residues. CDR3 amino acids: CAWSRTIGFTEAFF.

This clonotype shows up as medium-sized (0.01 to 0.1%) by frequency. This chain links TRBV4-1 with TRBJ2-7; TCRdb proposes TRBD2, but this gene call is untestable without DNA. The CDR3 extends over 13 amino acids. The V gene's germline CDR1 is MGHRA and CDR2 YSYEKL. The CDR3 loop reads CASSPQGGYEQYF.

In terms of frequency, this clonotype is medium-sized (0.01 to 0.1%). Here the CDR3 reads CASSLEEGSGANVLTF. This chain connects TRBV12-3 or TRBV12-4 to TRBJ2-6. The CDR3 extends over 16 amino acids.

Measured by frequency, this clonotype is medium-sized. The rearrangement uses TRBV7-2 and TRBJ1-2; TCRdb's D call of TRBD1 is untestable without DNA. Germline V gives CDR1 SGHTA, CDR2 FQGNSA. The CDR3 runs 17 residues. The CDR3 reads CASSLRPGQGVGYGYTF.

This clonotype registers medium-sized by frequency. V and J are TRBV15 and TRBJ2-5. CDR1 LNHNV and CDR2 YYDKDF come from the germline V gene (reference sequence). This CDR3 comprises 14 residues. CDR3 protein: CATSERTSGETQYF.

In terms of frequency, this clonotype is medium-sized. The chain uses TRBV4-3 and TRBJ2-7. The V gene's germline CDR1 is LGHNA and CDR2 YSLEER. The CDR3 spans 14 residues. The CDR3 sequence is CASSQVQGAYEQYF.

The chain recombines TRBV28 with TRBJ1-1; without DNA, the TCRdb call of TRBD1 cannot be checked. Germline loops: CDR1 MDHEN, CDR2 SYDVKM. The CDR3 runs 15 residues. The CDR3 is CASSSDRVMNTEAFF.

This clonotype is classed as medium-sized (0.01 to 0.1%) by frequency. The genes are TRBV28 and TRBJ2-2; TCRdb's D gene call, TRBD2, goes unchecked for lack of DNA. The germline gives CDR1 MDHEN, CDR2 SYDVKM. The CDR3 has 15 residues. CDR3 in amino acids: CASRRAGPNTGELFF.

In terms of frequency, this clonotype is medium-sized. The V and J genes are TRBV6-1 and TRBJ1-1; TCRdb's D call, TRBD1, is unchecked because there is no DNA. Germline CDR1 reads MNHNS; CDR2 reads SASEGT. This CDR3 region has 14 residues. The CDR3 spells CASSPGGEGTEAFF.

This clonotype ranks as medium-sized in terms of frequency. The chain uses TRBV7-2 and TRBJ2-5. The CDR3 length is 14 residues. Germline CDR1 reads SGHTA; CDR2 reads FQGNSA. CDR3 sequence reads: CASSLAGTQETQYF.